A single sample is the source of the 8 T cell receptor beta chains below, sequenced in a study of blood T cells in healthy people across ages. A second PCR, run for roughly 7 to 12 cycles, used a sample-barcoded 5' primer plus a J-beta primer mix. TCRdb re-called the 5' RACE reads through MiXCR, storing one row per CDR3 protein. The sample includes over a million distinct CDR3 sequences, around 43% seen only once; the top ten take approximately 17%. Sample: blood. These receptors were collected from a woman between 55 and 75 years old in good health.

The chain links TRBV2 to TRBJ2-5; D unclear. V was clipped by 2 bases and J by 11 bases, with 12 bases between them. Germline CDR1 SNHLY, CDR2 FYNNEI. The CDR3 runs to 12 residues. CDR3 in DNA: TGTGCCAGCAGTGAATACGTCGGCGTGCAGTACTTC. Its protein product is CASSEYVGVQYF.

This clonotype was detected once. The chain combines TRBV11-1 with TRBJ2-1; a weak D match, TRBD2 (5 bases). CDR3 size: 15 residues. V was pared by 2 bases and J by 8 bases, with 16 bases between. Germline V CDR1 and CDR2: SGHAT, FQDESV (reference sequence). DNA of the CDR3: TGTGCCAGCAGCTTAAGGCCGCTGGATAGCGATGAGCAGTTCTTC. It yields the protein CASSLRPLDSDEQFF.

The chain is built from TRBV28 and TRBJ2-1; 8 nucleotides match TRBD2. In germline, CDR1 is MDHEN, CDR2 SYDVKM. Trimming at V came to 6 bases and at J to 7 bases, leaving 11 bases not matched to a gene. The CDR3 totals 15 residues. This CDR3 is CASRGRGVGVNEQFF. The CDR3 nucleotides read TGTGCCAGCAGGGGGCGGGGGGTAGGAGTAAATGAGCAGTTCTTC.

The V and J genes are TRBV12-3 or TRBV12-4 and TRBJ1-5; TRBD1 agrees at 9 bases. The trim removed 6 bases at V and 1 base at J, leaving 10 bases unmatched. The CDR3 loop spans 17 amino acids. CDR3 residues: CASSPSTGGVSNQPQHF. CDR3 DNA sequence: TGTGCCAGCAGCCCATCTACAGGGGGCGTGAGCAATCAGCCCCAGCATTTT.

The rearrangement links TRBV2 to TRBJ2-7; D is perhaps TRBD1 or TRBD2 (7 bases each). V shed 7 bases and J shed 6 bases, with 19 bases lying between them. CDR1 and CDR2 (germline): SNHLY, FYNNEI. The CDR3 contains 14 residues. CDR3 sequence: CASNRKTGRGEQYF. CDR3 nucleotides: TGTGCCAGCAACAGGAAGACAGGGAGGGGCGAGCAGTACTTC.

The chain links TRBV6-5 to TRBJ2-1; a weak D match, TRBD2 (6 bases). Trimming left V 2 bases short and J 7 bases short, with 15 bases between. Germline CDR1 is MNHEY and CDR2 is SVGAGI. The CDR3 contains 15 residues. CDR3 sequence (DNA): TGTGCCAGCAGTTACGGTCCTGGGGGAGGAAATGAGCAGTTCTTC. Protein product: CASSYGPGGGNEQFF.

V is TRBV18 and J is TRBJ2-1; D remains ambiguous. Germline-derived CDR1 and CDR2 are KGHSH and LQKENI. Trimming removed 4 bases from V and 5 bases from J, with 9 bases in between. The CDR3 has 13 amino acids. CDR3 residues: CASSQRTDNEQFF. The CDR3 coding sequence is TGTGCCAGCTCACAAAGGACCGACAATGAGCAGTTCTTC.

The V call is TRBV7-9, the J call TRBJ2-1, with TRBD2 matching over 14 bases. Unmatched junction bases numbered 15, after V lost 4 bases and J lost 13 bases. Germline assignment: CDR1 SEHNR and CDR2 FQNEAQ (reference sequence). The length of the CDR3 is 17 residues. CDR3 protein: CASSSPGLAGGGETQFF. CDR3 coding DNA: TGTGCCAGCAGCTCGCCCGGACTAGCGGGAGGAGGAGAGACCCAGTTCTTC.